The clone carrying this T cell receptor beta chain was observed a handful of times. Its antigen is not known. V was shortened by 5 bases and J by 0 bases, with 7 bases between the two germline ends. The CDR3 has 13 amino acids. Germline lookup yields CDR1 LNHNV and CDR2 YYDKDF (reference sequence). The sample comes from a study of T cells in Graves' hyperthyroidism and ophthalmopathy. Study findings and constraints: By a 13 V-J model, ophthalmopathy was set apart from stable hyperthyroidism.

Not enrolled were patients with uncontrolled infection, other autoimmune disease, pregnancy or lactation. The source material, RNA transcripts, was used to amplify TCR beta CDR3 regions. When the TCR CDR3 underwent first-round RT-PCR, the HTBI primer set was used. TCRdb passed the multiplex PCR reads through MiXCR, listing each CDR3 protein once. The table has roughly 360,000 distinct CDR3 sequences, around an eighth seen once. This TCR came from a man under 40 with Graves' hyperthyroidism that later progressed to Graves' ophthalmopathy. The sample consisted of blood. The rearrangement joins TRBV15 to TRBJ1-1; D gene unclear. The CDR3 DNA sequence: TGTGCCACCAGCGCCACGGTGAACACTGAAGCTTTCTTT. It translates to CATSATVNTEAFF.